Following are 24 T cell receptor beta chains from one sample sequenced in a study of regulatory T cells in long-lasting Graves disease. The time point denotes: persistent/refractory GD, antithyroid drugs over 5 years with positive TRAb. Preparation of the TCR library used RNA extracted from PBMCs. Sequencing libraries for TCR beta were prepared with iRepertoire HTBI primers and Arm-PCR of CDR3 regions. Each CDR3 protein is one row after TCRdb ran MiXCR on the multiplex PCR reads. The sample lists hundreds of thousands of distinct CDR3 sequences; about 30% were seen once. The sequenced sample was peripheral blood mononuclear cells (PBMCs), obtained when the disease was refractory, from a patient treated with antithyroid drugs. Receptors were obtained from a female donor with Graves disease.

This clonotype turned up a few times. This chain connects TRBV6-4 to TRBJ1-5, with D tentatively TRBD1 (5 bases). In germline, CDR1 is MRHNA, CDR2 SNTAGT. V lost 4 bases and J 7 bases, leaving 11 bases between the germline ends. The CDR3 is 13 amino acids. The CDR3 sequence: CASSVGEGQPQHF. DNA for the CDR3: TGTGCCAGCAGTGTAGGGGAGGGCCAGCCCCAGCATTTT.

The V gene is TRBV12-3 or TRBV12-4, the J gene TRBJ2-5; weak D call: TRBD2 (6 bases). Between the trimmed V and J ends, which lost 1 base and 4 bases, there was a span of 22 bases. The CDR3 is 18 residues long. The CDR3 region has the DNA TGTGCCAGCAGTTTAGAAGCCCTCGGACTATTCCCCAGAGAGACCCAGTACTTC. Its translation: CASSLEALGLFPRETQYF.

The chain recombines TRBV7-9 with TRBJ1-1, with no clear D. The CDR3 sequence is 14 residues long. V dropped 1 base and J dropped 5 bases, with 11 bases sitting between them. The germline V gene has CDR1 SEHNR and CDR2 FQNEAQ (reference sequence). In DNA form, the CDR3 reads TGTGCCAGCAGCTTAGAATCACTGGGGACTGAAGCTTTCTTT. It translates to CASSLESLGTEAFF. Full variable domain (outside the CDR3, taken from reference TRBV7-9 and TRBJ1-1): DTGVSQNPRHKITKRGQNVTFRCDPISEHNRLYWYRQTLGQGPEFLTYFQNEAQLEKSRLLSDRFSAERPKGSFSTLEIQRTEQGDSAMYLCASSLESLGTEAFFGQGTRLTVV.

The chain has TRBV20-1 and TRBJ2-7, with TRBD2 matching 7 bases. The CDR3 length is 14 residues. V trimming: 0 bases; J trimming: 0 bases; junction bases outside the gene matches: 2. From germline, CDR1 is DFQATT and CDR2 SNEGSKA (reference sequence). Here the CDR3 reads CSARDGRPSYEQYF. DNA for the CDR3: TGCAGTGCTAGAGACGGGAGGCCCTCCTACGAGCAGTACTTC.

On this clonotype: No conserved phenylalanine or tryptophan is present at the end of the CDR3, so a read error is the likely explanation. This chain connects TRBV30 to TRBJ2-7; D is undetermined. V lost 1 base, J lost 5 bases, and 6 bases lay in between. Germline loops: CDR1 GTSNPN, CDR2 SVGIG (reference sequence). CDR3 length equals 11 residues. CDR3 coding DNA: TGTGCCTGGAGTGACACTCACGAGCAGTACTCC. It codes for CAWSDTHEQYS.

This clonotype was counted a few times. The chain joins TRBV12-3 or TRBV12-4 to TRBJ2-7; D is undetermined. Trimming stripped 3 bases from V and 4 bases from J, with 10 bases between. The CDR3 is 13 amino acids. The CDR3 region has the DNA TGTGCCAGCAGTTTTAGACCAATATACGAGCAGTACTTC. Protein: CASSFRPIYEQYF.

The table lists this clonotype with a few counts. This chain joins TRBV12-3 or TRBV12-4 and TRBJ1-5, with D uncertain. CDR3 length: 12 residues. The germline V and J ends were trimmed by 6 bases and 5 bases, with 8 bases remaining between them. Written as DNA, the CDR3 is TGTGCCAGCAGCCCCCGCTATCAGCCCCAGCATTTT. This codes for CASSPRYQPQHF.

The chain carries TRBV27 and TRBJ1-1; TRBD1 might be the D (6 bases). Germline lookup yields CDR1 MNHEY and CDR2 SMNVEV (reference sequence). Trimming removed 8 bases from V and 0 bases from J, with 16 bases in between. CDR3 length equals 15 residues. The CDR3 here is CASSGARPMNTEAFF. CDR3 in DNA: TGTGCCAGCTCGGGGGCCCGGCCCATGAACACTGAAGCTTTCTTT.

There are a few counts of this clonotype. This chain uses TRBV6-1 with TRBJ1-5; D unclear. Per germline, CDR1 MNHNS and CDR2 SASEGT. Trimming cost V 3 bases and J 3 bases, with 12 bases left between them. The CDR3 consists of 15 residues. The CDR3 DNA reads TGTGCCAGCAGTGAGTGGCGGACCTCCAATCAGCCCCAGCATTTT. Translating gives CASSEWRTSNQPQHF.

The genes are TRBV3-1 and TRBJ2-7; the D is unclear. Germline-derived CDR1 and CDR2 are LGHDT and YNNKEL (reference sequence). The CDR3 contains 14 residues. The V end was cut by 0 bases, the J end by 3 bases, with 9 bases between. The CDR3 DNA sequence: TGTGCCAGCAGCCAAGATATAAGGAGCTACGAGCAGTACTTC. It codes for CASSQDIRSYEQYF.

The V and J genes are TRBV15 and TRBJ2-5; D not certain. The length of the CDR3 is 14 residues. In germline, CDR1 is LNHNV, CDR2 YYDKDF (reference sequence). V was cut by 0 bases and J by 2 bases, with 7 bases left in between. The CDR3 loop is CATSRENGQETQYF. CDR3 nucleotides: TGTGCCACCAGCAGAGAGAACGGACAAGAGACCCAGTACTTC.

V and J are TRBV5-1 and TRBJ2-1; D remains ambiguous. Per the germline V gene, CDR1 is SGHRS and CDR2 is YFSETQ. This CDR3 is 13 amino acids long. V gave up 4 bases and J gave up 5 bases, with 10 bases separating them. In nucleotides, the CDR3 is TGCGCCAGCAGCGGTTCGACGCACAATGAGCAGTTCTTC. It translates to CASSGSTHNEQFF.

The chain combines TRBV25-1 with TRBJ2-7, with D possibly TRBD2 on 6 matching bases. CDR3 length: 13 amino acids. Between the trimmed V and J ends, which lost 8 bases and 4 bases, there was a span of 15 bases. Germline CDR1 reads MGHDK; CDR2 reads SYGVNS. The CDR3 DNA is TGTGCCAGCGGCGGGGTTGGGGTTTACGAGCAGTACTTC. This encodes CASGGVGVYEQYF.

As for this clonotype: Germline is not matched at one junction end, which may reflect a read error. V and J are TRBV3-1 and TRBJ1-2; D might be TRBD1 (5 bases). This CDR3 is 14 amino acids long. From germline, CDR1 is LGHDT and CDR2 YNNKEL (reference sequence). CDR3 nucleotide sequence: TGTGCCAGCAGCCAATGGGGCAGAGACTATGGCTGCGCCTTC. Protein product: CASSQWGRDYGCAF.

There are a few counts of this clonotype. The chain has TRBV12-3 or TRBV12-4 and TRBJ1-2; D not resolved. This CDR3 contains 14 residues. The V gene lost 5 bases and the J gene lost 2 bases, with 12 bases spanning the gap. The CDR3 sequence: CASSAFGVNYGYTF. In DNA, the CDR3 is TGTGCCAGCAGTGCCTTTGGGGTGAACTATGGCTACACCTTC.

The chain recombines TRBV6-2 or TRBV6-3 with TRBJ1-5, with D possibly matching TRBD1 (5 bases). V was shortened by 5 bases and J by 0 bases, with 11 bases between the two germline ends. Germline-derived CDR1 and CDR2 are MNHEY and SVGEGT. The CDR3 runs 15 residues. The CDR3 nucleotides read TGTGCCAGCAGTGAAATCGGGGGTAGCAATCAGCCCCAGCATTTT. Amino acid sequence: CASSEIGGSNQPQHF.

V gene TRBV19 combines with J gene TRBJ2-2; TRBD2 agrees at 7 bases. CDR1 and CDR2 from the germline V gene are LNHDA and SQIVND (reference sequence). This CDR3 has 17 amino acids. The V segment lost 5 bases and the J segment 3 bases; nucleotides outside the gene matches: 12. DNA of the CDR3: TGTGCCAGTAGTCCCTCCGGGGGAGGGTGGGACACCGGGGAGCTGTTTTTT. Its translation: CASSPSGGGWDTGELFF.

The chain is built from TRBV15 and TRBJ1-1; D is possibly TRBD1 (6 bases). Between the trimmed V and J ends, which lost 0 bases and 1 base, there was a span of 12 bases. The CDR3 loop spans 16 amino acids. Germline V lookup: CDR1 LNHNV, CDR2 YYDKDF (reference sequence). The CDR3 DNA follows: TGTGCCACCAGCAGAGATCCGGGACAATGGAACACTGAAGCTTTCTTT. Protein: CATSRDPGQWNTEAFF.

This clonotype was counted between two and nine times. The chain uses TRBV6-1 and TRBJ1-5, with D possibly being TRBD1 (5 bases). Germline CDR1 MNHNS, CDR2 SASEGT. With 6 bases removed from V and 4 bases from J, the gap between germline ends came to 19 bases. The CDR3 length is 16 residues. The CDR3 DNA reads TGTGCCAGCAGCCCGGATCCGACAGCCTTGAATCAGCCCCAGCATTTT. As protein: CASSPDPTALNQPQHF.

The chain combines TRBV7-9 with TRBJ2-2; 10 nucleotides align to TRBD2. The CDR3 runs to 16 residues. Trimming took 5 bases from V and 4 from J; bases not matched to a gene: 7. Looked up from germline, CDR1 is SEHNR and CDR2 is FQNEAQ (reference sequence). Written as DNA, the CDR3 is TGTGCCAGCAGCCCGTCGACTAGCGGGCCCACCGGGGAGCTGTTTTTT. It specifies CASSPSTSGPTGELFF.

The chain joins TRBV30 to TRBJ2-7, with 12 nucleotides matching TRBD2. The CDR3 length is 15 residues. The trim removed 7 bases at V and 2 bases at J, leaving 9 bases unmatched. Germline loops: CDR1 GTSNPN, CDR2 SVGIG (reference sequence). The CDR3 region has the DNA TGTGCCTCATACTCTGGACTAGCGGGACCCTACGAGCAGTACTTC. Translated, it gives CASYSGLAGPYEQYF.

The chain links TRBV7-9 to TRBJ1-1, with 10 positions matching TRBD1. Per germline, CDR1 SEHNR and CDR2 FQNEAQ (reference sequence). Unmatched junction bases numbered 9, after V lost 7 bases and J lost 4 bases. This CDR3 spans 15 amino acids. The CDR3 DNA is TGTGCCAGCAATTCCCGGACAGGGGGTATCACTGAAGCTTTCTTT. It yields the protein CASNSRTGGITEAFF.

The rearrangement joins TRBV20-1 to TRBJ2-7; 10 bases are a match to TRBD2. The germline V gene encodes CDR1 DFQATT and CDR2 SNEGSKA (reference sequence). The CDR3 length is 18 residues. V was clipped by 0 bases and J by 2 bases; unmatched bases: 13. CDR3 loop: CSARDTQRTSGNPYEQYF. CDR3 bases: TGCAGTGCTAGAGATACGCAGAGAACTAGCGGGAACCCCTACGAGCAGTACTTC.

The genes are TRBV7-6 and TRBJ2-5, with D possibly being TRBD2 (5 bases). V shed 2 bases and J shed 5 bases, with 15 bases lying between them. This CDR3 contains 15 residues. Per germline, CDR1 SGHVS and CDR2 FNYEAQ. The CDR3 reads CASSLSRLPGETQYF. CDR3 sequence (DNA): TGTGCCAGCAGCTTATCGCGCCTCCCGGGGGAGACCCAGTACTTC.